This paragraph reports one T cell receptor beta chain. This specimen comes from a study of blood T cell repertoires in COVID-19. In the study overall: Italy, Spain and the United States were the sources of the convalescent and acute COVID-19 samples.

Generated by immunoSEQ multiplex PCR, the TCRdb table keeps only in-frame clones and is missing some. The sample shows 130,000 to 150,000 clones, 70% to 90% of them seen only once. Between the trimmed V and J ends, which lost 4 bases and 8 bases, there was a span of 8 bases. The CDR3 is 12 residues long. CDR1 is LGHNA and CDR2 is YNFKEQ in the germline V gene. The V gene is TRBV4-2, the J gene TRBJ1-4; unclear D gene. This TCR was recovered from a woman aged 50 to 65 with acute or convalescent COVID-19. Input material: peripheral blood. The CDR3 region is CASSPRVEKLFF. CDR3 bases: TGTGCCAGCAGCCCCCGAGTAGAAAAACTGTTTTTT.